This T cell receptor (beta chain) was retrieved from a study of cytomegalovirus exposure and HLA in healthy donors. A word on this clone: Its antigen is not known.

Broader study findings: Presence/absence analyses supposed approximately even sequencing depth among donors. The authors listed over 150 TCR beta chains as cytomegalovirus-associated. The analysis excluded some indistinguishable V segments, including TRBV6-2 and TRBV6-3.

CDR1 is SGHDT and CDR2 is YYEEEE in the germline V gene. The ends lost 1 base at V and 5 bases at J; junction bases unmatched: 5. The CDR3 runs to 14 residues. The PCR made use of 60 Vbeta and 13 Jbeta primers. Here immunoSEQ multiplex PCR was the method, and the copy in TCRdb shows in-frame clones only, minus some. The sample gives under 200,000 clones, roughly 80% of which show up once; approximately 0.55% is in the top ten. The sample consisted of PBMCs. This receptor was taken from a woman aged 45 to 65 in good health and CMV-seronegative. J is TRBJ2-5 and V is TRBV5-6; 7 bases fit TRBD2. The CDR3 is CASSLSGVAETQYF. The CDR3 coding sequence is TGTGCCAGCAGCTTGAGCGGGGTTGCGGAGACCCAGTACTTC.